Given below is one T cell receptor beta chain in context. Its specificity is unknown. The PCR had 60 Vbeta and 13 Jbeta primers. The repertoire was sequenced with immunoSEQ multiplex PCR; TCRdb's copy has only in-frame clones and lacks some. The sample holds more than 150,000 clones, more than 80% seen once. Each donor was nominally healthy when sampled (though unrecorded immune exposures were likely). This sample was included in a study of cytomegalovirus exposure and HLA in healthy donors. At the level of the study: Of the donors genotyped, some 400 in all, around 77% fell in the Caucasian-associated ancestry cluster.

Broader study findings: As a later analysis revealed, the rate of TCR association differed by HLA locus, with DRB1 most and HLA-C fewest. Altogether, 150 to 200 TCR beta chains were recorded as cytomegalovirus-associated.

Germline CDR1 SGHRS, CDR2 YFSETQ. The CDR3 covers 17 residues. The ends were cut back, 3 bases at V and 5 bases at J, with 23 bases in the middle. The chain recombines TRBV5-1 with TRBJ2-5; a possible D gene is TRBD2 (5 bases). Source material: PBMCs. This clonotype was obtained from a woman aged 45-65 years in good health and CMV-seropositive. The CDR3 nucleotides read TGCGCCAGCAGCTCCGCCTATACCACTAGTATGGCTGAGACCCAGTACTTC. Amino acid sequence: CASSSAYTTSMAETQYF.